This paragraph covers one TCR beta chain sequence. With 6 bases removed from V and 2 bases from J, the gap between germline ends came to 17 bases. The CDR3 consists of 15 residues. CDR1 SGHTA and CDR2 FQGNSA come from the germline V gene. RNA served as the template for amplifying TCR beta CDR3 regions. Investigators did first-round RT-PCR with HTBI primers, then second-round multiplex PCR. MiXCR, applied by TCRdb to the multiplex PCR reads, yields one record per CDR3 protein. The data show roughly 500,000 distinct CDR3 sequences, approximately 14% seen once. This record comes from a study of Graves' ophthalmopathy and Graves' hyperthyroidism. Moderate-to-severe activity, CAS ≥3, NOSPECS ≥4 and duration under 3 months were recorded for donors with ophthalmopathy. Physicians reached a diagnosis by relying on clinical symptoms, serum thyroxine, TRAb, thyroid ultrasound and orbital computed tomography.

The V and J genes are TRBV7-2 and TRBJ2-7; tentatively, D is TRBD1 (6 bases). What was sequenced was blood. This TCR was sampled from a woman in her thirties with Graves' ophthalmopathy. DNA of the CDR3: TGTGCCAGCAGTTCCCCTTCTAGGGGGACCTACGAGCAGTACTTC. It encodes CASSSPSRGTYEQYF.